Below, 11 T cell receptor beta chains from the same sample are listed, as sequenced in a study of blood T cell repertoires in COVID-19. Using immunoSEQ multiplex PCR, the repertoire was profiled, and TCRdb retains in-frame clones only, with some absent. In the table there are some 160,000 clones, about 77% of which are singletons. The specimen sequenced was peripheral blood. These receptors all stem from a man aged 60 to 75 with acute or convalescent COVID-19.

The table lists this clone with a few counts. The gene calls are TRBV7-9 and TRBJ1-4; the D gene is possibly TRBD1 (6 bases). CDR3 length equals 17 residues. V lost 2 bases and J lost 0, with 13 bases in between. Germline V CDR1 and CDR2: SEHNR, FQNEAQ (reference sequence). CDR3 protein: CASSLRQVSPTNEKLFF. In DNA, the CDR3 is TGTGCCAGCAGCTTAAGACAGGTCTCCCCAACTAATGAAAAACTGTTTTTT.

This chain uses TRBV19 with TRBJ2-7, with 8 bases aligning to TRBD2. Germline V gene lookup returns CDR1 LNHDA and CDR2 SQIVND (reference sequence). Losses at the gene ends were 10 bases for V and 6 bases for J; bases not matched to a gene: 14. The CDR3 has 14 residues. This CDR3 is CAKPITSGLGEQYF. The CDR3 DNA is TGTGCCAAACCGATAACTAGCGGCCTGGGCGAGCAGTACTTC.

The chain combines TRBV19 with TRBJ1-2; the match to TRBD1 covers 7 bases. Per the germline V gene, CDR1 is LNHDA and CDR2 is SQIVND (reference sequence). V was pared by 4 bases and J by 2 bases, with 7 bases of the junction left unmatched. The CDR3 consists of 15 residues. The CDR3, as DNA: TGTGCCAGTAGTAAACCCGGGACAGCAAACTATGGCTACACCTTC. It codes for CASSKPGTANYGYTF.

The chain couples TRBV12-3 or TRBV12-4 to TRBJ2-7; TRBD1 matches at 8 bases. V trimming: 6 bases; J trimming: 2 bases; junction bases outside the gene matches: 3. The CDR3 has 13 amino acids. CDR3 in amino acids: CASSLTGAYEQYF. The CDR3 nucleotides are TGTGCCAGCAGCCTGACAGGGGCCTACGAGCAGTACTTC.

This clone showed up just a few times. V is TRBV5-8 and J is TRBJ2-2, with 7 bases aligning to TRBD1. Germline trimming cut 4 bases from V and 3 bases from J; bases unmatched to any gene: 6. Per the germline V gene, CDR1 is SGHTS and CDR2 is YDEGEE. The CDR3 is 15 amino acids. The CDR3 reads CASSPGTVYTGELFF. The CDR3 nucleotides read TGTGCCAGCAGCCCTGGGACAGTTTACACCGGGGAGCTGTTTTTT.

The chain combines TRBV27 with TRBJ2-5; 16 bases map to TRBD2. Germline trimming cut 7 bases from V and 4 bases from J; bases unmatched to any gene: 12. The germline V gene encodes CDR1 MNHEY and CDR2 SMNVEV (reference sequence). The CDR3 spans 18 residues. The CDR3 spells CASTPGTSGRALGETQYF. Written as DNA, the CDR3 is TGTGCCAGCACCCCCGGGACTAGCGGGAGGGCCCTCGGAGAGACCCAGTACTTC.

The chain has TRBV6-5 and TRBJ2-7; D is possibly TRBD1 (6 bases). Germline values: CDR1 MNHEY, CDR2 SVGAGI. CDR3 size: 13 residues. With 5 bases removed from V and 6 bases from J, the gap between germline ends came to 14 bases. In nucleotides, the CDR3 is TGTGCCAGCAGTAGACAGGATCTAGGCGAGCAGTACTTC. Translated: CASSRQDLGEQYF.

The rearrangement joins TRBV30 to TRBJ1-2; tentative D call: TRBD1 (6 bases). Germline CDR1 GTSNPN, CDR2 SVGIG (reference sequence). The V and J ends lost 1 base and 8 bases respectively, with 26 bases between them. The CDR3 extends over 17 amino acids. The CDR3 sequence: CAWSGGWDIPWSWGYTF. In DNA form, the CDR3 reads TGTGCCTGGAGTGGGGGATGGGACATCCCGTGGAGTTGGGGCTACACCTTC.

DNA for the CDR3: TGTGCCAGCAGTTTAAGGGGGCTCCGCTCCTACAATGAGCAGTTCTTC. As protein: CASSLRGLRSYNEQFF. The V gene is TRBV27, the J gene TRBJ2-1; 7 bases are shared with TRBD1. Trimming at V came to 2 bases and at J to 0 bases, leaving 4 bases not matched to a gene. The germline V gene has CDR1 MNHEY and CDR2 SMNVEV (reference sequence). CDR3 length equals 16 residues.

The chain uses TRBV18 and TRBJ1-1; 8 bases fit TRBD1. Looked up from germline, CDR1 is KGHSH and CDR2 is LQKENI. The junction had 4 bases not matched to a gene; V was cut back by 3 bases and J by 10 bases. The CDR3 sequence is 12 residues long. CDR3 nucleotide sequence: TGTGCCAGCTCACCCGTGACAGGGGCAGCTTTCTTT. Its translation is CASSPVTGAAFF.

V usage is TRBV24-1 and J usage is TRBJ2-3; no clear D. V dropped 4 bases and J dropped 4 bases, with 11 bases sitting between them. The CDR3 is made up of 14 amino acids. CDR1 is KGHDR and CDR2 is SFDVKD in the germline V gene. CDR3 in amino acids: CATSELEFSDTQYF. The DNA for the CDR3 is TGTGCCACCAGTGAACTTGAGTTTTCAGATACGCAGTATTTT.